The 27 T cell receptor beta chains given below trace back to one sample, sequenced in a study of blood T cell repertoires in COVID-19. Some clones are missing from TCRdb's copy, which holds only in-frame ones; the method was immunoSEQ multiplex PCR. Of about 180,000 clones in the sample, 81% were seen once. Sequencing used PBMCs or T cells enriched from blood (not recorded which). These receptors were collected from a middle-aged woman with acute COVID-19.

The V call is TRBV25-1, the J call TRBJ2-3, with 8 bases matching TRBD1. The length of the CDR3 is 18 residues. Germline CDR1 reads MGHDK; CDR2 reads SYGVNS. The V gene end was trimmed by 1 base and the J gene end by 6 bases; junction bases not matched to a gene: 15. In nucleotides, the CDR3 is TGTGCCAGCAGTGAATTAGGCAGGGACAGGAGTTATCTGGATACGCAGTATTTT. This translates into CASSELGRDRSYLDTQYF.

The rearrangement links TRBV16 to TRBJ2-1, with TRBD2 identical over 12 bases. CDR3 size: 16 residues. Germline V lookup: CDR1 KGHSY, CDR2 FQNENV. Trimming at V came to 4 bases and at J to 7 bases, leaving 8 bases not matched to a gene. This CDR3 reads CASSPPSGRGANEQFF. The CDR3 DNA follows: TGTGCCAGCAGCCCCCCTAGCGGGAGGGGTGCGAATGAGCAGTTCTTC.

The rearrangement links TRBV21-1 to TRBJ2-3; the D call TRBD1 from the table was never checked on the DNA. TRBV21-1 is listed as a pseudogene. CDR3 length: 16 residues. The CDR3 loop is CASNFMGQGVEDTQYF. The DNA of the CDR3 is TGTGCCAGCAACTTTATGGGACAGGGGGTCGAGGATACGCAGTATTTT.

CDR3 sequence: CASSVGTDSGNTIYF. CDR3 in DNA: TGTGCCAGCAGCGTAGGGACAGACTCTGGAAACACCATATATTTT. The genes are TRBV7-6 and TRBJ1-3; 7 bases fit TRBD1. Looked up from germline, CDR1 is SGHVS and CDR2 is FNYEAQ. The V segment lost 5 bases and the J segment 0 bases; nucleotides outside the gene matches: 4. The CDR3 spans 15 residues.

This clone was observed a handful of times. The chain is built from TRBV27 and TRBJ2-7, with a tentative D call TRBD2 (5 bases). This CDR3 spans 15 amino acids. Germline CDR1 reads MNHEY; CDR2 reads SMNVEV (reference sequence). Trimming shortened V by 3 bases and J by 2 bases, and 14 bases separated the two germline ends. CDR3 amino acids: CASSFSGSYTYEQYF. The CDR3 DNA reads as TGTGCCAGCAGTTTTTCGGGGAGTTATACCTACGAGCAGTACTTC.

In this sample, this clone turned up once. V gene TRBV5-1 combines with J gene TRBJ2-1; tentative D call: TRBD1 (6 bases). Germline V gene data show CDR1 as SGHRS and CDR2 as YFSETQ. Trimming pared 0 bases from V and 1 base from J, leaving 8 bases between. CDR3 length equals 15 residues. In DNA form, the CDR3 reads TGCGCCAGCAGCTTGGGGGACACTTCCTACAATGAGCAGTTCTTC. This sequence encodes CASSLGDTSYNEQFF.

The chain employs TRBV27 and TRBJ1-5; no clear D. V was clipped by 6 bases and J by 3 bases, with 9 bases between them. There are 13 residues in the CDR3. Germline lookup yields CDR1 MNHEY and CDR2 SMNVEV (reference sequence). In DNA form, the CDR3 reads TGTGCCAGCAGCGTTCTAATCAATCAGCCCCAGCATTTT. Protein: CASSVLINQPQHF.

The V gene is TRBV25-1, the J gene TRBJ2-1; 9 bases agree with TRBD1. This CDR3 region has 16 residues. In germline, CDR1 is MGHDK, CDR2 SYGVNS. Trimming took 2 bases from V and 9 from J; bases not matched to a gene: 11. CDR3 nucleotide sequence: TGTGCCAGCAGTGAAATGGGGACAGGGTTTAAGGGTGAGCAGTTCTTC. Residues: CASSEMGTGFKGEQFF.

The chain joins TRBV4-2 to TRBJ2-2; no clear D gene. V was cut by 0 bases and J by 5 bases, with 13 bases left in between. The CDR3 runs to 16 residues. CDR1 and CDR2 (germline): LGHNA, YNFKEQ. CDR3 bases: TGTGCCAGCAGCCAAGAGTCCGTCGTCTCGACCGGGGAGCTGTTTTTT. Amino acid sequence: CASSQESVVSTGELFF.

The rearrangement links TRBV7-2 to TRBJ2-3, with TRBD2 matching 7 bases. V trimming: 4 bases; J trimming: 1 base; junction bases outside the gene matches: 5. The CDR3 is 15 amino acids. Germline V gene data show CDR1 as SGHTA and CDR2 as FQGNSA. CDR3 in amino acids: CASSYAGVGTDTQYF. The CDR3 DNA is TGTGCCAGCAGCTACGCGGGAGTGGGCACAGATACGCAGTATTTT.

This clone appeared a few times. The genes are TRBV7-3 and TRBJ1-6, with a possible D match to TRBD1 (5 bases). Germline V CDR1 and CDR2: SGHTA, FQGTGA. V lost 5 bases to trimming and J lost 10 bases, with 18 bases between them. The CDR3 extends over 15 amino acids. The CDR3 region is CASSLDGSSGSPLHF. The CDR3 nucleotides are TGTGCCAGCAGCCTTGATGGATCGTCAGGGTCACCCCTCCACTTT.

The V call is TRBV12-3 or TRBV12-4, the J call TRBJ2-5, with D possibly being TRBD2 (5 bases). CDR3 length equals 12 residues. The ends were cut back, 3 bases at V and 4 bases at J, with 6 bases in the middle. DNA for the CDR3: TGTGCCAGCAGTTTCGGAGGAGAGACCCAGTACTTC. Translating it yields CASSFGGETQYF.

There are a few counts of this clone. V gene TRBV4-1 combines with J gene TRBJ2-2, with 8 bases matching TRBD2. The CDR3 is made up of 22 amino acids. Germline V gives CDR1 MGHRA, CDR2 YSYEKL. V dropped 0 bases and J dropped 2; count of bases not matched to a gene: 20. CDR3 sequence reads: CASSQDSGVGLLAETNTGELFF. In DNA form, the CDR3 reads TGCGCCAGCAGCCAAGATAGCGGCGTAGGGCTACTAGCGGAGACAAACACCGGGGAGCTGTTTTTT.

V and J are TRBV5-1 and TRBJ1-1; the D is unclear. V dropped 0 bases and J dropped 1 base, with 7 bases sitting between them. From germline, CDR1 is SGHRS and CDR2 YFSETQ. The CDR3 has 14 amino acids. Here the CDR3 reads CASSLEQTNTEAFF. CDR3 coding DNA: TGCGCCAGCAGCTTGGAACAGACGAACACTGAAGCTTTCTTT.

The chain's CDR3 is CASSLSGGTPPNNEQFF. The CDR3 DNA sequence: TGTGCCAGCAGTTTATCGGGCGGGACCCCTCCTAACAATGAGCAGTTCTTC. The chain recombines TRBV27 with TRBJ2-1; D is possibly TRBD2 (6 bases). Germline assignment: CDR1 MNHEY and CDR2 SMNVEV (reference sequence). This CDR3 has 17 residues. V was pared by 0 bases and J by 5 bases, with 17 bases between.

V usage is TRBV9 and J usage is TRBJ1-4; possibly TRBD1 for D (6 bases). CDR1 SGDLS and CDR2 YYNGEE come from the germline V gene. V was cut by 4 bases and J by 3 bases, with 10 bases left in between. The CDR3 covers 14 residues. For the CDR3, the DNA is TGTGCCAGCAGCACCGGACAGTCTAATGAAAAACTGTTTTTT. Encoded protein: CASSTGQSNEKLFF.

V usage is TRBV6-1 and J usage is TRBJ2-7; the D is unclear. This CDR3 has 14 amino acids. Trimming removed 2 bases at V and 3 bases at J, with 11 bases between. The germline V gene encodes CDR1 MNHNS and CDR2 SASEGT. The CDR3 DNA reads as TGTGCCAGCAGTGAACCCCCTAACTACTACGAGCAGTACTTC. As protein: CASSEPPNYYEQYF.

The V gene is TRBV7-9, the J gene TRBJ2-1, with D possibly matching TRBD2 (7 bases). The CDR3 runs 17 residues. With 0 bases removed from V and 7 bases from J, the gap between germline ends came to 19 bases. CDR1 is SEHNR and CDR2 is FQNEAQ in the germline V gene (reference sequence). The CDR3 is CASSLARAGAQGNEQFF. In DNA form, the CDR3 reads TGTGCCAGCAGCTTAGCGAGGGCGGGGGCCCAGGGAAATGAGCAGTTCTTC.

This chain joins TRBV5-4 and TRBJ2-1; 10 nucleotides line up with TRBD2. Germline V gene data show CDR1 as SGHNT and CDR2 as YYREEE (reference sequence). There are 16 residues in the CDR3. After removal of 3 bases from V and 6 bases from J, the junction contained 9 bases not matched to a gene. The CDR3 region is CASSSRLAGPGNEQFF. The DNA for the CDR3 is TGTGCCAGCAGCTCTAGACTAGCGGGTCCGGGCAATGAGCAGTTCTTC.

This clone appeared once. This rearrangement joins TRBV28 to TRBJ2-7; D is perhaps TRBD2 (7 bases). Germline values: CDR1 MDHEN, CDR2 SYDVKM. V was cut by 4 bases and J by 2 bases, with 27 bases left in between. The CDR3 loop spans 19 amino acids. CDR3 in DNA: TGTGCCAGCAGTTCGATGGGGGGGCTAGCGCCCTATTCCCCCTACGAGCAGTACGTC. Amino acid sequence: CASSSMGGLAPYSPYEQYV.

This clone was recorded a few times. J is TRBJ1-2 and V is TRBV4-1; 7 bases match TRBD1. The CDR3 sequence is 15 residues long. J lost 0 bases, V lost 1 base, and 2 bases had no gene match. Germline CDR1 is MGHRA and CDR2 is YSYEKL. For the CDR3, the DNA is TGCGCCAGCAGCCAAGGGGGACAGACTAACTATGGCTACACCTTC. This encodes CASSQGGQTNYGYTF.

The chain carries TRBV20-1 and TRBJ2-3; D is uncertain. CDR1 and CDR2 from the germline V gene are DFQATT and SNEGSKA (reference sequence). With 0 bases removed from V and 6 bases from J, the gap between germline ends came to 4 bases. The CDR3 length is 11 residues. CDR3 residues: CSARESDTQYF. CDR3 nucleotides: TGCAGTGCTAGAGAGTCTGATACGCAGTATTTT.

V is TRBV9 and J is TRBJ1-4, with D unclear. Germline assignment: CDR1 SGDLS and CDR2 YYNGEE. The CDR3 contains 12 residues. V was trimmed by 3 bases and J by 3 bases, leaving 3 bases between them. The CDR3, as DNA: TGTGCCAGCAGCGCCTCTAATGAAAAACTGTTTTTT. This gives the protein CASSASNEKLFF.

The rearrangement joins TRBV20-1 to TRBJ2-1; D gene unclear. This CDR3 has 11 amino acids. Germline assignment: CDR1 DFQATT and CDR2 SNEGSKA (reference sequence). Trimming took 3 bases from V and 14 from J, leaving 14 bases between them. DNA for the CDR3: TGCAGTGCTAGTCAGACGGAGCTAAAGTTCTTC. Translation: CSASQTELKFF.

This sequence joins TRBV19 and TRBJ2-7; possibly TRBD1 for D (5 bases). V lost 6 bases, J lost 6 bases, and 18 bases lay in between. From germline, CDR1 is LNHDA and CDR2 SQIVND (reference sequence). The CDR3 is 14 residues long. This CDR3 is CASSETGLVGEQYF. In nucleotides, the CDR3 is TGTGCCAGTAGCGAAACAGGTCTGGTGGGCGAGCAGTACTTC.

The V call is TRBV19, the J call TRBJ2-1, with D possibly being TRBD2 (6 bases). Germline CDR1 reads LNHDA; CDR2 reads SQIVND (reference sequence). With 4 bases removed from V and 0 bases from J, the gap between germline ends came to 10 bases. CDR3 size: 15 residues. CDR3 residues: CASSKGLSSYNEQFF. CDR3 nucleotide sequence: TGTGCCAGTAGTAAGGGACTTAGCTCCTACAATGAGCAGTTCTTC.

CDR3 in DNA: TGCGCCAGCAGCTTTGAGGCCACCTCCGGTGGGGAGACCCAGTACTTC. The encoded protein is CASSFEATSGGETQYF. This sequence joins TRBV5-1 and TRBJ2-5, with unresolved D. The V and J ends lost 2 bases and 5 bases respectively, with 19 bases between them. The CDR3 covers 16 residues. Germline V gives CDR1 SGHRS, CDR2 YFSETQ.